This entry lists 19 T cell receptor beta chains sequenced from one sample in a study of Ad26.COV2.S vaccination and SARS-CoV-2 variants (dated by TCRdb to the early 2020s). The sample's treatment or condition label, decoded: over 15 received Ad26.COV2.S at low or high dose, single or two shots; a few received placebo; per-sample allocation not given. Repertoires of vaccine and placebo recipients were sequenced from samples taken on day 63 after the first injection. Library preparation employed the immunoSEQ multiplex PCR assay. The immuneACCESS repertoire file appears here via TCRdb, limited to in-frame rearrangements. These files lack a portion of the clones; in checked studies, under half of the deficit traces to unresolved V genes, and the cause of the others is not known. The sample table shows hundreds of thousands of clones, and around 87% are seen once. Under 4% of the sample is in the top ten clones.

The sample was peripheral blood, taken in a trial of Ad26.COV2.S vaccine versus placebo. These receptors were collected from a person aged 18 to 59 who received the Ad26.COV2.S COVID-19 vaccine or a placebo.

This clone has only one observation. V usage is TRBV3-1 (or the pseudogene TRBV3-2) and J usage is TRBJ1-2; 7 nucleotides line up with TRBD1. Germline V CDR1 and CDR2: LGHDT, YNNKEL (reference sequence). The CDR3 contains 14 residues. Trimming took 1 base from V and 5 from J; bases not matched to a gene: 4. The DNA for the CDR3 is TGTGCCAGCAGCCAAGCGACAGGGCGGTATGGCTACACCTTC. It codes for CASSQATGRYGYTF.

The rearrangement joins TRBV5-1 to TRBJ1-2; perhaps TRBD1 as D (5 bases). The CDR3 loop spans 14 amino acids. Per the germline V gene, CDR1 is SGHRS and CDR2 is YFSETQ. V was clipped by 4 bases and J by 6 bases, with 16 bases between them. In DNA, the CDR3 is TGCGCCAGCAGCCACGGGACTCTGGGGGATGGCTACACCTTC. Residues: CASSHGTLGDGYTF. The full variable domain, with the rest looked up from reference TRBV5-1 and TRBJ1-2, is KAGVTQTPRYLIKTRGQQVTLSCSPISGHRSVSWYQQTPGQGLQFLFEYFSETQRNKGNFPGRFSGRQFSNSRSEMNVSTLELGDSALYLCASSHGTLGDGYTFGSGTRLTVV.

The chain combines TRBV7-8 with TRBJ1-1, with 8 bases that match TRBD1. Germline lookup yields CDR1 SGHVS and CDR2 FQNEAQ. With V trimmed by 11 bases and J by 8 bases, 13 bases remained unmatched. The CDR3 sequence is 13 residues long. The CDR3 DNA is TGTGCCTCTAGGGGCAGGGGGCTTGTCGAAGCTTTCTTT. Translating it yields CASRGRGLVEAFF.

This rearrangement joins TRBV28 to TRBJ2-3, with 7 bases lining up with TRBD2. With V trimmed by 3 bases and J by 7 bases, 7 bases remained unmatched. Germline lookup yields CDR1 MDHEN and CDR2 SYDVKM. The CDR3 totals 14 residues. The CDR3, as DNA: TGTGCCAGCAGTTTTCTGGCCGGGAGGTATACGCAGTATTTT. This encodes CASSFLAGRYTQYF.

About this clone itself: The junction departs from germline at one end; a sequencing error may be responsible. The genes are TRBV6-2 or TRBV6-3 and TRBJ2-7; 8 nucleotides line up with TRBD1. CDR1 is MNHEY and CDR2 is SVGEGT in the germline V gene. The CDR3 is made up of 15 amino acids. The CDR3 region has the DNA TGTGCCAGCAGTGACTCCGGGACAGGAACCTACGAGCAGTACTTC. Encoded protein: CASSDSGTGTYEQYF.

J is TRBJ1-2 and V is TRBV28; 7 nucleotides line up with TRBD1. The length of the CDR3 is 13 residues. Germline lookup yields CDR1 MDHEN and CDR2 SYDVKM. After removal of 5 bases from V and 8 bases from J, the junction contained 8 bases not matched to a gene. The CDR3 reads CASSVGTARGYTF. The CDR3 DNA reads as TGTGCCAGCAGTGTCGGGACAGCGAGGGGCTACACCTTC.

The chain employs TRBV11-2 and TRBJ2-5; 12 bases agree with TRBD1. The end of the DNA is better explained by TRBJ2-7, so the J call may be wrong. The CDR3 length is 16 residues. CDR1 SGHAT and CDR2 FQNNGV come from the germline V gene. This chain's CDR3 is CASSLNTRDRGREQYF. DNA of the CDR3: TGTGCCAGCAGCCTCAATACCCGGGACAGGGGGCGCGAGCAGTACTTC.

The chain carries TRBV4-1 and TRBJ2-7; D gene unclear. The CDR3 extends over 12 amino acids. Germline CDR1 is MGHRA and CDR2 is YSYEKL. Trimming removed 1 base at V and 9 bases at J, with 10 bases between. CDR3 sequence (DNA): TGCGCCAGCAGCCAAGGGGTTAGCCCGCAGTACTTC. It is translated as CASSQGVSPQYF.

The V call is TRBV9, the J call TRBJ2-6; D gene ambiguous. CDR3 length equals 13 residues. The germline CDR1 and CDR2 sequences are SGDLS and YYNGEE. V shed 0 bases and J shed 2 bases, with 0 bases lying between them. The CDR3 region has the DNA TGTGCCAGCAGCGTAGCTGGGGCCAACGTCCTGACTTTC. Protein: CASSVAGANVLTF. Looking up the rest from reference TRBV9 and TRBJ2-6 gives the full variable domain: DSGVTQTPKHLITATGQRVTLRCSPRSGDLSVYWYQQSLDQGLQFLIQYYNGEERAKGNILERFSAQQFPDLHSELNLSSLELGDSALYFCASSVAGANVLTFGAGSRLTVL.

This chain links TRBV27 with TRBJ2-7, with a possible D match to TRBD2 (5 bases). Germline V gene data show CDR1 as MNHEY and CDR2 as SMNVEV (reference sequence). V lost 7 bases and J lost 0, with 19 bases in between. The CDR3 has 16 amino acids. CDR3 in amino acids: CASTRRAGLSSYEQYF. The DNA of the CDR3 is TGTGCCAGCACCCGGCGGGCAGGTCTTAGCTCCTACGAGCAGTACTTC.

This chain links TRBV27 with TRBJ1-6; TRBD1 might be the D (5 bases). With 5 bases removed from V and 7 bases from J, the gap between germline ends came to 12 bases. CDR3 length: 14 amino acids. The germline CDR1 and CDR2 sequences are MNHEY and SMNVEV (reference sequence). In DNA, the CDR3 is TGTGCCAGCAGTGCAGGGAATCGGAATTCACCCCTCCACTTT. It translates to CASSAGNRNSPLHF.

The CDR3 loop is CAVGGNEQFF. The CDR3 nucleotides are TGTGCCGTAGGGGGGAATGAGCAGTTCTTC. V gene TRBV28 combines with J gene TRBJ2-1, with D possibly being TRBD1 or TRBD2 (6 bases each). The CDR3 totals 10 residues. In germline, CDR1 is MDHEN, CDR2 SYDVKM. V lost 11 bases and J 7 bases, leaving 9 bases between the germline ends.

The chain uses TRBV7-9 and TRBJ2-5; D unclear. With 1 base removed from V and 2 bases from J, the gap between germline ends came to 2 bases. Germline loops: CDR1 SEHNR, CDR2 FQNEAQ (reference sequence). The CDR3 length is 12 residues. CDR3 in DNA: TGTGCCAGCAGCTTAGAACAAGAGACCCAGTACTTC. This codes for CASSLEQETQYF. The full variable domain, with the rest looked up from reference TRBV7-9 and TRBJ2-5, is DTGVSQNPRHKITKRGQNVTFRCDPISEHNRLYWYRQTLGQGPEFLTYFQNEAQLEKSRLLSDRFSAERPKGSFSTLEIQRTEQGDSAMYLCASSLEQETQYFGPGTRLLVL.

The CDR3 loop reads CASSRDREHYGYTF. In nucleotides, the CDR3 is TGTGCCAGCAGTCGGGACAGGGAGCACTATGGCTACACCTTC. V gene TRBV6-5 combines with J gene TRBJ1-2; 9 nucleotides line up with TRBD1. Germline lookup yields CDR1 MNHEY and CDR2 SVGAGI. The junction had 4 bases not matched to a gene; V was cut back by 5 bases and J by 3 bases. There are 14 residues in the CDR3.

This clone showed up just once. This chain connects TRBV5-1 to TRBJ1-6; 7 bases match TRBD1. Trimming removed 4 bases from V and 7 bases from J; junction bases left unmatched: 5. Germline-derived CDR1 and CDR2 are SGHRS and YFSETQ. The CDR3 has 14 residues. CDR3 nucleotide sequence: TGCGCCAGCAGCCGACGGGACAGCAATTCACCCCTCCACTTT. Encoded protein: CASSRRDSNSPLHF.

The rearrangement joins TRBV18 to TRBJ1-1; D is uncertain. CDR3 length: 17 residues. The V end lost 3 bases, the J end lost 2 bases, and 19 bases lay between the germline ends. Per the germline V gene, CDR1 is KGHSH and CDR2 is LQKENI. Here the CDR3 DNA reads TGTGCCAGCTCACCTCGTGGTGAAATACCTCCTAACACTGAAGCTTTCTTT. This gives the protein CASSPRGEIPPNTEAFF.

The V call is TRBV6-1, the J call TRBJ1-1; D is perhaps TRBD1 (6 bases). The CDR3 runs to 19 residues. Germline V CDR1 and CDR2: MNHNS, SASEGT. The V end lost 2 bases, the J end lost 0 bases, and 22 bases lay between the germline ends. CDR3 in amino acids: CASSETRAGGRGLNTEAFF. The CDR3 DNA is TGTGCCAGCAGTGAAACTCGCGCCGGGGGGCGGGGGCTGAACACTGAAGCTTTCTTT.

Written as DNA, the CDR3 is TGCGCCAGCAGCTTGGAACTTCCAGCGGAGCAGTTCTTC. Residues: CASSLELPAEQFF. The chain combines TRBV5-1 with TRBJ2-1; D is unclear. Between the trimmed V and J ends, which lost 0 bases and 10 bases, there was a span of 11 bases. In germline, CDR1 is SGHRS, CDR2 YFSETQ. The CDR3 consists of 13 residues. The complete variable domain, with remaining parts taken from reference TRBV5-1 and TRBJ2-1, reads KAGVTQTPRYLIKTRGQQVTLSCSPISGHRSVSWYQQTPGQGLQFLFEYFSETQRNKGNFPGRFSGRQFSNSRSEMNVSTLELGDSALYLCASSLELPAEQFFGPGTRLTVL.

This CDR3 is CASSLGQNLNYGYTF. DNA of the CDR3: TGTGCCAGCAGCCTTGGACAGAACCTAAACTATGGCTACACCTTC. The chain joins TRBV6-5 to TRBJ1-2; a weak D match, TRBD1 (6 bases). Germline assignment: CDR1 MNHEY and CDR2 SVGAGI. V shed 6 bases and J shed 2 bases, with 16 bases lying between them. This CDR3 spans 15 amino acids.